This T cell receptor (beta chain) was observed in a study of T cell responses to AZD1222 COVID-19 vaccine. Across the whole study: Pooled in the analysis were second doses at about 4 or about 12 weeks.

Study conclusions and caveats: Most donors were white British, females outnumbered males, and clonal diversity was possibly underestimated. Baseline testing showed seropositivity in only a handful of AZD1222 recipients. Unmutated variant regions are reportedly the target of nearly half of TCRs that are spike-specific.

The germline gives CDR1 KGHSY, CDR2 FQNENV. The CDR3 is made up of 14 amino acids. V lost 4 bases and J lost 2, with 11 bases in between. Some clones are missing from TCRdb's copy, which holds only in-frame ones; the method was immunoSEQ multiplex PCR. This table has 120,000 to 150,000 clones, 75% to 90% appearing once. As regards this clone: Its target is not known.

This rearrangement joins TRBV16 to TRBJ1-2; D gene unclear. The sequencing used peripheral blood, collected on day 0 of AZD1222 vaccination. The clonotype was recovered from an adult in good health. The CDR3 DNA follows: TGTGCCAGCAGCCCGACGTACAGAAACTATGGCTACACCTTC. Amino acids: CASSPTYRNYGYTF.